Sequencing of this TCR beta chain was carried out in a study of shared clonotypes between healthy human individuals. The overall study: In total, the donors were a couple of women and a few men aged 18 to 49. The study, taken as a whole, reports: Memory subsets generally showed smaller estimated richness than naive subsets did. An effect of sequencing depth on clonotype sharing among donors was expected. Approximately 5.3% was the fraction of naive CD4 clonotypes found shared across a few donors.

Trimming shortened V by 5 bases and J by 2 bases, and 13 bases separated the two germline ends. Germline-derived CDR1 and CDR2 are SEHNR and FQNEAQ (reference sequence). This CDR3 comprises 14 residues. The protocol was immunoSEQ multiplex PCR, while the TCRdb copy is restricted to in-frame clones and leaves out a portion. The table has about 580,000 clones, 98% seen once; the top ten hold 0.3%. Points on this clone: Its antigen remains unidentified.

It was CD45RO-negative cells, positively selected for CCR7, that made up naive CD8 cells, with terminally differentiated effector memory CD45RA+ cells excluded. This sequence was found in a man between 25 and 39 years old in good health. Source material: naive CD8+ T cells sorted from blood. The chain combines TRBV7-9 with TRBJ2-7; D perhaps matches TRBD1 (5 bases). CDR3 bases: TGTGCCAGCAGCCAACGACAGCCTCCCTACGAGCAGTACTTC. Translating gives CASSQRQPPYEQYF.